A selection of T cell receptor beta chains follows, all from one sample in a study of control samples from healthy donors and cancer patients. TCRdb's table, derived via immunoSEQ multiplex PCR, lists solely in-frame clones and lacks some. The sample contains approximately 120,000 clones, around 94% of which appear only once. Material: PBMCs. Every receptor here comes from a man at least 80 years old with head and neck cancer. CDR3s include the opening cysteine and the closing phenylalanine or tryptophan. A D gene is named only where the DNA matches it firmly. Not all rows give a size; the values are once, few, many and, for expanded clones, a class.

14	TRBV5-4	TRBJ1-1	-	-	TGTGCCAGCAGCCCCGGGCAGGGTGGCACTGAAGCTTTCTTT	CASSPGQGGTEAFF
14	TRBV29-1	TRBJ2-3	-	-	TGCAGCGTTGTCGCTGGGGGTAACACAGATACGCAGTATTTT	CSVVAGGNTDTQYF
14	TRBV5-1	TRBJ1-4	-	-	TGCGCCAGCAGTATCGGGGGCGGGAATGAAAAACTGTTTTTT	CASSIGGGNEKLFF
15	TRBV30	TRBJ1-3	-	-	TGTGCCTGGAGTGGTGCAGGGAGCTCTGGAAACACCATATATTTT	CAWSGAGSSGNTIYF
12	TRBV7-9	TRBJ1-2	-	-	TGTGCCAGCAGCGCCGTGAACTATGGCTACACCTTC	CASSAVNYGYTF
14	TRBV23-1	TRBJ1-1	once	-	TGCGCCAGCAACACATATCCAGGGAACACTGAAGCTTTCTTT	CASNTYPGNTEAFF
13	TRBV6-5	TRBJ1-2	once	-	TGTGCCAGCAGTTACACGGACTACTATGGCTACACCTTC	CASSYTDYYGYTF
13	TRBV29-1	TRBJ1-2	-	-	TGCAGCGTTGGGGAGGGAATCGGCTATGGCTACACCTTC	CSVGEGIGYGYTF
16	TRBV9	TRBJ2-5	-	TRBD2	TGTGCCAGCAGCTCGGGACTAGCGGGAGGGATTGAGACCCAGTACTTC	CASSSGLAGGIETQYF
14	TRBV2	TRBJ2-7	-	-	TGTGCCAGCAGTGACAGGTTGACCACCTACGAGCAGTACTTC	CASSDRLTTYEQYF
16	TRBV9	TRBJ2-7	-	-	TGTGCCAGCAGCCCCAGTGGGGCAGGGACTTACTACGAGCAGTACTTC	CASSPSGAGTYYEQYF
14	TRBV4-1	TRBJ1-2	-	TRBD1	TGCGCCAGCAGCCAACCTGGGACAGGCAATGGCTACACCTTC	CASSQPGTGNGYTF
13	TRBV27	TRBJ1-4	once	-	TGTGCCAGCAGCCCCCTAATAGGGGAAAAACTGTTTTTT	CASSPLIGEKLFF